Each of the 11 T cell receptor beta chains below was sequenced from the same sample in a study of PD-1 blockade in classical Hodgkin lymphoma. Clones were sequenced by immunoSEQ multiplex PCR, and TCRdb holds only the in-frame ones, with some missing. The sample shows about 19,000 clones, approximately 87% of them seen only once. Time point given: cycle 4 day 1 (C4D1), after less than 7 weeks of nivolumab. Every patient was affected by relapse after autologous stem cell transplantation, while exposure to brentuximab vedotin was not uniform. CD4+ T cells were purified from thawed PBMCs by magnetic negative selection. The sample consisted of CD4+ T cells from blood, taken before the fourth cycle of nivolumab. These receptors were collected from a human donor with classical Hodgkin lymphoma.

For this clone: At one end, the junction sequence differs from germline, possibly due to a read error. This chain connects TRBV5-1 to TRBJ1-3; TRBD1 might be the D (5 bases). The germline gives CDR1 SGHRS, CDR2 YFSETQ. The CDR3 is made up of 15 amino acids. CDR3 coding DNA: TGTGCCAGCAGCTCGCTTCAGGGATCGGGAAACACCATATATTTT. It translates to CASSSLQGSGNTIYF.

The V gene is TRBV28, the J gene TRBJ2-1; 15 nucleotides align to TRBD2. Germline loops: CDR1 MDHEN, CDR2 SYDVKM. This CDR3 is 19 amino acids long. Losses at the gene ends were 5 bases for V and 4 bases for J; bases not matched to a gene: 12. CDR3 sequence reads: CASSPRRGLAGGLYNEQFF. In DNA, the CDR3 is TGTGCCAGCAGTCCAAGACGGGGACTAGCGGGAGGCTTGTACAATGAGCAGTTCTTC.

V gene TRBV6-1 combines with J gene TRBJ2-5; no reliable D call. The CDR3 is made up of 11 amino acids. Per germline, CDR1 MNHNS and CDR2 SASEGT. Trimming left V 2 bases short and J 9 bases short, with 7 bases between. The CDR3 DNA sequence: TGTGCCAGCAGTGAAAACTTGTCCCAGTACTTC. Its translation is CASSENLSQYF.

The V and J genes are TRBV7-8 and TRBJ1-1, with D maybe TRBD1 (6 bases). The V end lost 1 base, the J end lost 0 bases, and 6 bases lay between the germline ends. The CDR3 runs 14 residues. Germline V lookup: CDR1 SGHVS, CDR2 FQNEAQ. This CDR3 reads CASSLDRVNTEAFF. The CDR3 DNA is TGTGCCAGCAGCTTAGACAGGGTGAACACTGAAGCTTTCTTT.

The chain carries TRBV5-1 and TRBJ2-7; the D is unclear. Trimming shortened V by 4 bases and J by 4 bases, and 9 bases separated the two germline ends. The CDR3 has 12 residues. Looked up from germline, CDR1 is SGHRS and CDR2 is YFSETQ. DNA of the CDR3: TGCGCCAGCAGCCTCACTGGGTACGAGCAGTACTTC. This encodes CASSLTGYEQYF. The whole variable domain, filled in from reference TRBV5-1 and TRBJ2-7, reads KAGVTQTPRYLIKTRGQQVTLSCSPISGHRSVSWYQQTPGQGLQFLFEYFSETQRNKGNFPGRFSGRQFSNSRSEMNVSTLELGDSALYLCASSLTGYEQYFGPGTRLTVT.

The V call is TRBV18, the J call TRBJ1-6, with D uncertain. Germline loops: CDR1 KGHSH, CDR2 LQKENI. V lost 3 bases, J lost 6 bases, and 3 bases lay in between. This CDR3 has 12 amino acids. This CDR3 is CASSPGNSPLHF. Here the CDR3 DNA reads TGTGCCAGCTCACCCGGTAATTCACCCCTCCACTTT. Complete variable domain (other parts from reference TRBV18 and TRBJ1-6): NAGVMQNPRHLVRRRGQEARLRCSPMKGHSHVYWYRQLPEEGLKFMVYLQKENIIDESGMPKERFSAEFPKEGPSILRIQQVVRGDSAAYFCASSPGNSPLHFGNGTRLTVT.

The CDR3 is CASSPFQATPEAFF. For the CDR3, the DNA is TGTGCCAGCTCACCGTTCCAGGCAACCCCCGAAGCTTTCTTT. The J gene is TRBJ1-1, the V gene TRBV18; no reliable D call. Germline V gene sequence: CDR1 KGHSH, CDR2 LQKENI. The CDR3 sequence is 14 residues long. V shed 3 bases and J shed 8 bases, with 16 bases lying between them.

The chain employs TRBV2 and TRBJ2-7, with TRBD1 matching over 7 bases. Germline CDR1 and CDR2: SNHLY and FYNNEI. V shed 8 bases and J 5 bases; nucleotides not matched to a gene: 15. The CDR3 runs 15 residues. CDR3 amino acids: CASGRPTGKKDEQYF. The CDR3 DNA follows: TGTGCCAGCGGCCGACCGACAGGGAAAAAAGACGAGCAGTACTTC.

This clone was seen a single time. The rearrangement links TRBV10-3 to TRBJ2-3; D perhaps matches TRBD1 (6 bases). The length of the CDR3 is 16 residues. Germline CDR1 reads ENHRY; CDR2 reads SYGVKD. Between the trimmed V and J ends, which lost 5 bases and 4 bases, there was a span of 19 bases. The CDR3 DNA reads as TGTGCCATCAGTTCCCGTGTAGGGGGAATCGCAGATACGCAGTATTTT. Translated, it gives CAISSRVGGIADTQYF.

The chain recombines TRBV19 with TRBJ1-6; weak D call: TRBD1 (6 bases). The V gene lost 3 bases and the J gene lost 8 bases, with 14 bases spanning the gap. In germline, CDR1 is LNHDA, CDR2 SQIVND (reference sequence). The length of the CDR3 is 15 residues. In nucleotides, the CDR3 is TGTGCCAGTAGTATTTCGGGGGCTTCTGATTCACCCCTCCACTTT. Encoded protein: CASSISGASDSPLHF.

This rearrangement joins TRBV7-2 to TRBJ2-2; D not resolved. Per the germline V gene, CDR1 is SGHTA and CDR2 is FQGNSA. The V gene lost 3 bases and the J gene lost 1 base, with 6 bases spanning the gap. The CDR3 loop spans 14 amino acids. The CDR3 sequence: CASSFTENTGELFF. The CDR3 DNA is TGTGCCAGCAGCTTTACGGAGAACACCGGGGAGCTGTTTTTT.